This T cell receptor (beta chain) came from a study of T cell changes during pregnancy in multiple sclerosis (dated by TCRdb to about 2019). For the wider study: The study looked at changes in the T cell repertoire across pregnancy in women with multiple sclerosis.

Library preparation was by the immunoSEQ multiplex PCR assay. In TCRdb, the immuneACCESS table is reduced to in-frame sequences with V and J assigned. These tables do not hold every clone; where another copy was compared, an unresolved V gene accounts for under half, and the others remain unexplained. The sample table lists 68,000 or so clones, approximately 90% of them with a count of one. The top ten hold about 1.4% of the sample. On this clone itself: Its antigen is unknown. Base qualities are not at hand, and no much larger clone is one base apart.

The CDR1 and CDR2 encoded by the germline V gene are LGHNA and YSLEER. The CDR3 starts with the cysteine, ends with the phenylalanine, and has 15 residues. Only CDR3 DNA remains: 45 bases, in frame from the first base. For this chain, trimming is 3 bases at the V end and 3 bases at the J end, and the number of junction bases without a gene match is 8. The starting material was peripheral blood, obtained in the second trimester of pregnancy. The V and J segments used are TRBV4-3 and TRBJ2-7, and 7 junctional nucleotides match TRBD2. This TCR was sampled from a female donor in good health, enrolled as a control in a pregnancy study. The CDR3 reads as follows: CASSQALASFYEQYF. The DNA reads as follows: TGCGCCAGCAGCCAGGCACTAGCGAGTTTCTACGAGCAGTACTTC.